This T cell receptor beta chain comes out of a study of T cells in localized non-small cell lung cancer. Findings of the study overall: Uninvolved adjacent lung, not tumor, had the highest T cell clonality. The study sequenced only one region of the tumor. As a result, intratumor heterogeneity could not be excluded and remains possible.

With regard to this clone: Antigen unknown.

The data were produced by immunoSEQ multiplex PCR, yet TCRdb's version contains in-frame clones alone and is incomplete. The sample yields about 78,000 clones, roughly four fifths seen once. Germline CDR1 is SNHLY and CDR2 is FYNNEI. This CDR3 is built from 14 residues. Trimming cost V 6 bases and J 4 bases; bases outside gene matches: 6. The chain joins TRBV2 to TRBJ2-7, with 10 nucleotides matching TRBD1. The sample consisted of peripheral blood, taken before any cancer treatment. The receptor was isolated from a man aged 40 to 69 with stage I lung adenocarcinoma. CDR3 amino acids: CASSPGQGLYEQYF. The CDR3 DNA follows: TGTGCCAGCAGCCCGGGACAGGGGTTATACGAGCAGTACTTC.